This TCR beta chain is drawn from a study of OX40 agonist ivuxolimab in advanced cancers. Sequenced by immunoSEQ multiplex PCR; TCRdb stores in-frame clones only, minus some. The data contain 65,000 to 80,000 clones, 92% of them singletons. Study conclusions and caveats: Average numbers of expanded clones were greater in CD8+ T cells than in CD4+.

Points on this clone: Antigen: not known.

Germline values: CDR1 SNHLY, CDR2 FYNNEI. CDR3 length: 13 amino acids. The V end lost 4 bases, the J end lost 5 bases, and 9 bases lay between the germline ends. Patients with autoimmune history or systemic immunosuppression were excluded. This receptor was identified in an adult with an advanced solid tumor such as melanoma, head and neck, liver or kidney cancer. This specimen was CD4+ or CD8+ T cells sorted from blood, taken in a trial of the OX40 agonist ivuxolimab. The gene calls are TRBV2 and TRBJ2-1, with D unresolved. CDR3 coding DNA: TGTGCCAGCAGTGTTGCCGCAGACAATGAGCAGTTCTTC. Translating gives CASSVAADNEQFF.